The rows below give T cell receptor beta chains drawn from one sample of a study of blood T cells in healthy people across ages. TCRdb ran MiXCR on the 5' RACE reads and lists one entry per CDR3 protein. The repertoire holds roughly 2 million distinct CDR3 sequences, with around half as singletons. The sequencing input was blood. The source is a woman aged 40-49 years in good health. The conserved cysteine and the conserved F or W are not part of the CDR3 here. The order of the fields is J gene, D gene, V gene, CDR3 protein. D genes are given only for firm matches.

>TRBJ1-2|.|TRBV18
ASSPAGADGYT
>TRBJ1-2|.|TRBV12-3/TRBV12-4
ASRDRQEDSYGYT
>TRBJ2-7|.|TRBV7-8
ASSYPRLESSYEQY
>TRBJ1-2|.|TRBV7-2
ASRTRTGGGYGYT
>.|TRBD2|TRBV7-7
ASSRRLAGNGETQY
>TRBJ2-1|TRBD2|TRBV20-1
SASPRGGASGQF
>TRBJ1-2|.|TRBV29-1
SVEPTGHYGYT
>TRBJ1-2|.|TRBV2
ASSDTRANYGYT
>TRBJ2-5|.|TRBV2
ASSFRTASKTQY
>TRBJ1-6|.|TRBV6-2/TRBV6-3
ASSYVRGVNSPLH